This T cell receptor (beta chain) was obtained from a study of blood T cell repertoires in COVID-19. On the study more broadly: Samples taken during acute and convalescent COVID-19 were collected in the United States, Italy and Spain. From T cells, B-cell-depleted T cells, or PBMCs came the material, which was cDNA or gDNA.

Looked up from germline, CDR1 is SGHRS and CDR2 is YFSETQ. This CDR3 has 13 amino acids. The germline V and J ends were trimmed by 4 bases and 2 bases, with 9 bases remaining between them. Per the original data handling: Amplification from reference gene primers served as the basis for estimated nucleated cell counts. Profiled with immunoSEQ multiplex PCR; TCRdb holds only in-frame clones, not every one. The V and J calls and clone size are taken from that table; D and trimming were inferred from the DNA. This sample carries approximately 200,000 clones, almost 90% of them seen once, and the ten largest clones take approximately 2.6%.

The chain combines TRBV5-1 with TRBJ1-2; tentatively, D is TRBD1 (5 bases). This TCR was recovered from a woman aged 55-69 years with acute or convalescent COVID-19. Sequencing used peripheral blood. CDR3 region: CASSQGGNYGYTF. Written as DNA, the CDR3 is TGCGCCAGCAGCCAGGGAGGGAACTATGGCTACACCTTC.